A selection of T cell receptor beta chains follows, all from one sample in a study of CD8 T cells in Susac syndrome. TCRdb re-called the immunoSEQ multiplex PCR reads with MiXCR, one entry per CDR3 protein. There are around 140,000 distinct CDR3 sequences in the sample; approximately 96% occur only once, and 0.11% lies in the top ten. The source material was CD4+ T cells from PBMCs. Every receptor here comes from a human donor with multiple sclerosis. CDR3s include the opening cysteine and the closing phenylalanine or tryptophan. A D gene is named only where the DNA matches it firmly. Size is omitted from some rows. Given values are once, few, many or a class for expanded clones.

abundance	v_gene	j_gene	d_gene	CDR3aa	CDR3nt
.	TRBV18	TRBJ2-3	.	CASSPQEFVGTDTQYF	TGTGCCAGCTCACCTCAGGAGTTTGTCGGCACAGATACGCAGTATTTT
.	TRBV9	TRBJ1-2	TRBD1	CASSARQGTNYGYTF	TGTGCCAGCAGCGCAAGACAGGGGACTAACTATGGCTACACCTTC
.	TRBV3-1	TRBJ2-7	TRBD2	CASSQGSSGRKMQYF	TGTGCCAGCAGCCAAGGATCTAGCGGGAGGAAGATGCAGTACTTC
.	TRBV20-1	TRBJ1-1	.	CSARFTEAFF	TGCAGTGCTAGGTTCACTGAAGCTTTCTTT
once	TRBV12-3/TRBV12-4	TRBJ2-1	TRBD1	CASRLDRGRYNEQFF	TGTGCCAGCAGACTCGACAGGGGGCGTTACAATGAGCAGTTCTTC
.	TRBV2	TRBJ2-1	TRBD1	CASSWTGISNEQFF	TGTGCCAGCAGTTGGACAGGGATCTCCAATGAGCAGTTCTTC
.	TRBV20-1	TRBJ1-2	TRBD1	CSATEQTGAGYTF	TGCAGTGCTACGGAACAGACAGGGGCTGGGTACACCTTC
.	TRBV5-1	TRBJ2-3	TRBD1	CASSQVGTGAGTDTQYF	TGCGCCAGCAGCCAAGTGGGGACAGGGGCTGGCACAGATACGCAGTATTTT
.	TRBV5-6	TRBJ1-1	.	CASSLSPVNTEAFF	TGTGCCAGCAGCTTGTCTCCGGTGAACACTGAAGCTTTCTTT
once	TRBV6-4	TRBJ1-2	TRBD1	CASSQTGTSRYGYTF	TGTGCCAGCAGTCAGACAGGGACCTCGCGCTATGGCTACACCTTC
once	TRBV7-8	TRBJ1-1	.	CASSLSGIDTEAFF	TGTGCCAGCAGCTTATCAGGGATCGACACTGAAGCTTTCTTT
.	TRBV2	TRBJ2-2	TRBD1	CASKETGDATGELFF	TGTGCCAGCAAAGAGACAGGGGATGCCACCGGGGAGCTGTTTTTT
.	TRBV7-2	TRBJ1-5	TRBD1	CASSLAQGQGGPQHF	TGTGCCAGCAGCTTAGCGCAGGGACAGGGTGGGCCCCAGCATTTT
.	TRBV20-1	TRBJ2-7	.	CSARDRVRVDEQYF	TGCAGTGCTAGAGATAGGGTGCGCGTAGACGAGCAGTACTTC
once	TRBV29-1	TRBJ2-3	.	CSYKRGHTDTQYF	TGCAGCTATAAAAGAGGGCACACAGATACGCAGTATTTT